This T cell receptor (beta chain) was retrieved from a study of T-cell memory formation after mild COVID-19 listed by TCRdb under 2021. For context, the study as a whole: TCR sequence clusters from the two donors were found to be largely donor specific. The cohort comprised two young, previously healthy adult volunteers, one female and one male. In a couple of donors, T-cell clones that expanded and contracted after mild COVID-19 were tracked by sequencing TCRalpha and TCRbeta repertoires over time.

PBMCs were isolated by Ficoll-Paque density gradient centrifugation. The listed sequencing device is Illumina NovaSeq 6000. TCRalpha and TCRbeta cDNA libraries were built by 5'RACE with constant-segment primers, adding sample barcodes and unique molecular identifiers. Trizol reagent was used to extract RNA from every sample. The libraries were amplified in two PCR steps, and the second step added a second sample barcode and Illumina TruSeq adapters. Libraries were sequenced on an Illumina NovaSeq with 2 x 150 bp paired-end reads. Per the original workflow: The reads were demultiplexed and collapsed into UMI-guided consensus sequences using migec v1.2.7. Using mixcr v2.1.11, UMI consensuses were aligned to TRA and TRB V and J templates and then assembled into clonotypes. A clonotype was counted as expanded or contracted only when both edgeR and NoisET called the clonotype significant, with the noise models trained on biological replicates. edgeR calls used a false discovery rate-adjusted p below 0.01 and a log2 fold-change threshold of 1. PCA with hierarchical clustering of max-normalized trajectories of the 1000 most abundant clonotypes was used as exploratory dynamics analysis. Separately sequenced CD4+ and CD8+ repertoires were used to assign the CD4 or CD8 phenotype of responding clones. TCRdb applied fastp at Q25 and MiXCR to the public reads, then kept only in-frame beta chains. Rows with a matching CDR3 protein are joined into one entry that keeps the most common DNA and genes. TCRdb, not the authors, supplied the V and J calls. The sample records 450,000 or so distinct CDR3 sequences, 15% to 25% of which are singletons. Around 9.2% of the sample is taken by the ten largest.

Including the terminal cysteine and phenylalanine, the CDR3 comprises 17 residues. Here the CDR3 DNA is all that survives: 51 bases in frame from base 1. After removal of 2 bases from V and 9 bases from J, the junction retains 13 bases not matched to a gene. CDR1 and CDR2, per the germline V gene, are SGHTA and FQGNSA. Results and caveats for the whole study, not just this receptor: Clones contracting from day 15 to 85 had balanced CD4/CD8 phenotypes, while a second wave expanding from day 15 to 37 was biased towards CD4+. Contracting CD4+ clones were found mainly in CM and EM memory subsets, while CD8+ clones were enriched in EMRA. SARS-CoV-2 specificity was not confirmed for the second-wave clones peaking on day 37. The study included only a couple of mild cases, and larger cohorts that include severe cases with pre-infection samples were judged to be necessary. Some responding clones were found in pre-infection memory, which suggests that pre-existing cross-reactive memory T cells took part in the SARS-CoV-2 response.

In regard to this clonotype: The antigen it binds to is not known. Qualities for individual bases were not recorded, and no much larger clone is one base off.

The specimen sequenced was PBMCs or a T cell subset sorted from them (not recorded which). This clonotype was obtained from an adult woman who had mild COVID-19 (a few samples of this study predate the infection). The sample titles of this study are shuffled in the database, so cell type and time point are left out; the donor was told from shared clones. The rearrangement combines TRBV7-2 with TRBJ2-1; 10 central nucleotides agree with TRBD2. Here is the DNA: TGTGCCAGCAGCTTAAAAATCCCGGGACTAGCGTTCGTTGAGCAGTTCTTC. The resulting protein is CASSLKIPGLAFVEQFF.